The entry below describes one TCR beta chain. What it recognizes is unknown. An end of the junction does not agree with germline; a read error may underlie this. The same CDR3 is also encoded by other DNA sequences in this sample. Each case's diagnosis was confirmed by two pathologists on H&E. Macro-dissection enriched premalignant or tumor cells before nucleic acid extraction. The CDR3 has 15 amino acids. Germline CDR1 is SGHKS and CDR2 is YYEKEE (reference sequence). The sample comes from a study of immune evolution from preneoplasia to lung adenocarcinoma. Broader study findings: Normal lung had highest clonality; later lesions appeared denser, more diverse. Normal lung had the highest top T cell clone frequencies.

This table comes from immunoSEQ multiplex PCR, and its TCRdb copy is limited to in-frame clones, with some not included. Of some 2,600 clones listed, approximately 80% were seen once; the top ten hold roughly 5.2%. The receptor was isolated from a person aged 60-80 years with invasive lung adenocarcinoma. This sequence joins TRBV5-5 and TRBJ1-1; a possible D gene is TRBD1 (5 bases). Sequencing was performed on FFPE invasive lung adenocarcinoma tissue. The CDR3 bases are TGTGCCAGTAGCTTCTTGGGACGGAGGAACACTGAAGCTTTCTTT. It yields the protein CASSFLGRRNTEAFF.